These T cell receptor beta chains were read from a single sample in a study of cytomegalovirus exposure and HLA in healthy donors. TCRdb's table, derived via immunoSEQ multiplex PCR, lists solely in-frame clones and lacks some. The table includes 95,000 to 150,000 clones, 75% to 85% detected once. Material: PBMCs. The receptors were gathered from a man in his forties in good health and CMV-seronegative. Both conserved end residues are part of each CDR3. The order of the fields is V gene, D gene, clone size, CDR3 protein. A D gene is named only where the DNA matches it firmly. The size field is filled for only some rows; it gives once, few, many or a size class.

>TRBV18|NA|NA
CASSPRDLRANVLTF
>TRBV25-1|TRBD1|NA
CASSEWTGNEKLFF
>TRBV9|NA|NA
CASSADRTSGNTIYF
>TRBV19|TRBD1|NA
CASSSPDRGGSEGAFF
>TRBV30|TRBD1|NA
CAWTRRTGETGELFF
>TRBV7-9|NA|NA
CASSSSGYAFF
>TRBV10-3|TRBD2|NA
CAILPAGGPGTGELFF
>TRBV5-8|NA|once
CASSLAVSRRGFYGYTF
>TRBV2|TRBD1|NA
CASSRDRVYEQYF
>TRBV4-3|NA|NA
CASSQEGGGNQPQHF
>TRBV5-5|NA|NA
CASSLQVDYGYTF
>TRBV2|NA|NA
CASRRYSGANVLTF
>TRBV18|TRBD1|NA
CASSPKTGGSYEQYF
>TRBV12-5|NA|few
CASGIGRVPGNTIYF
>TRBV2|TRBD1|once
CASRDRETGELFF
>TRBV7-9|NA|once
CASSLSFGRAQPQHF
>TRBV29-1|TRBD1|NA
CSVAQGARSGANVLTF
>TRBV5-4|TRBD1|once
CASSVTGDGNQPQHF
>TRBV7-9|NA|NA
CASSFTAGYYSAPYEQYF
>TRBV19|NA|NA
CASSIEGRVGDIQYF
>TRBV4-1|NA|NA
CASSPGGGDYFIYEQYF
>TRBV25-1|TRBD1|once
CASSQSGQGYQPQHF
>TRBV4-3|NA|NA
CASSPLQRSTDTQYF
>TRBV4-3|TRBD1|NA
CASSQRTGDSPLHF
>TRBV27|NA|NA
CASSLGKYNEQFF
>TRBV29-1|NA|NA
CSVEGRGGTDTQYF
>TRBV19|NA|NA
CASGGFPEATF
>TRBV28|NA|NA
CASSLIQWGTDTQYF